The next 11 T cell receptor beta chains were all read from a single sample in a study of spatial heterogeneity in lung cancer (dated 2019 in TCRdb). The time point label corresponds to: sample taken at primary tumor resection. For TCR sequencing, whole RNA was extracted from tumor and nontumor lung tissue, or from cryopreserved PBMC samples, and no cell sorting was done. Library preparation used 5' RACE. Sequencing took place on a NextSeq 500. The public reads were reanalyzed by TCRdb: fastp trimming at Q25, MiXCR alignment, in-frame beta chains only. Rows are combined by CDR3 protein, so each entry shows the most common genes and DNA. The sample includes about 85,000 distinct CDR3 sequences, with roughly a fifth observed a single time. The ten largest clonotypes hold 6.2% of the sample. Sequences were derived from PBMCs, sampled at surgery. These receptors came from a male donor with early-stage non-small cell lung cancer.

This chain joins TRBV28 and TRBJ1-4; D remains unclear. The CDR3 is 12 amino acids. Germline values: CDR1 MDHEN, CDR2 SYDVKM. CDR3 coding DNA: TGTGTTACATGGGGTTCTAGGGAAAAACTGTTTTTT. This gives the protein CVTWGSREKLFF.

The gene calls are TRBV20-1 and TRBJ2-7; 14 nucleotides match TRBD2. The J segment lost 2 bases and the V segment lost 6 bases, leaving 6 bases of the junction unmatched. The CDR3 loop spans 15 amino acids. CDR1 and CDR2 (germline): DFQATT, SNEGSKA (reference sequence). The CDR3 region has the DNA TGCAGTGCCCCCGGACTAGCGGGAGGTGCCTACGAGCAGTACTTC. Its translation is CSAPGLAGGAYEQYF.

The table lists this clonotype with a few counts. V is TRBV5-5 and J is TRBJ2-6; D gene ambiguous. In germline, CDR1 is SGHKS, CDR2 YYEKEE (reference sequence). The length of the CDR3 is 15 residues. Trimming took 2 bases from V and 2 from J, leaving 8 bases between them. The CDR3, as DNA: TGTGCCAGCAGCTTAGAAGGTGCTGGGGCCAACGTCCTGACTTTC. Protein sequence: CASSLEGAGANVLTF.

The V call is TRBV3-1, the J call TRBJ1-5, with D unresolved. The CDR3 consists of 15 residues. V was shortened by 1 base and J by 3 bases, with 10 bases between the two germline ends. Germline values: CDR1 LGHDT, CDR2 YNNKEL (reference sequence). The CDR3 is CASSQGRANNQPQHF. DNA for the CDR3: TGTGCCAGCAGCCAAGGAAGGGCTAACAATCAGCCCCAGCATTTT.

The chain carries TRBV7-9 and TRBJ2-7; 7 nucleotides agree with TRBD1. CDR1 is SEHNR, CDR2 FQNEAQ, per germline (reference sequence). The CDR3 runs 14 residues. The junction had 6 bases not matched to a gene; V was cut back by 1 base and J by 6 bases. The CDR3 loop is CASSLGSAGGEQYF. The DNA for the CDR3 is TGTGCCAGCAGCTTAGGCTCGGCAGGGGGCGAGCAGTACTTC.

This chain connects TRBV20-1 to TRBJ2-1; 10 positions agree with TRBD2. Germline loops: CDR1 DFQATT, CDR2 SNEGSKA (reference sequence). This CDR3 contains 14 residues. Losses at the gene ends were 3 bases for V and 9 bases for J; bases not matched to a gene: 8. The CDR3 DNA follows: TGCAGTGCTAGTCCGGGACTAGCGAACGGTGAGCAGTTCTTC. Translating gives CSASPGLANGEQFF.

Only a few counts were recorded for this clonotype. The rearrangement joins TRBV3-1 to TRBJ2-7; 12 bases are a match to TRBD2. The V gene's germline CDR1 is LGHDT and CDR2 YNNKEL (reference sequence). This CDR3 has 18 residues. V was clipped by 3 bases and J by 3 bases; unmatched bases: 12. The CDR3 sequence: CASSQSSFGTSGLYEQYF. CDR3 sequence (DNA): TGTGCCAGCAGCCAGTCTTCGTTCGGGACTAGCGGGCTCTACGAGCAGTACTTC.

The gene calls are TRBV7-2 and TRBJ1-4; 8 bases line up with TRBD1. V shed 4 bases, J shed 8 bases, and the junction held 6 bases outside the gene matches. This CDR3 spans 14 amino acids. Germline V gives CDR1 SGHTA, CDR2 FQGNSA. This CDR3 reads CASSYRQGWEKLFF. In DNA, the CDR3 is TGTGCCAGCAGCTATCGACAGGGGTGGGAAAAACTGTTTTTT.

The CDR3 DNA reads as TGCAGCGTTTCTCATGGGACCGGCTTAGCCAAAAACATTCAGTACTTC. This encodes CSVSHGTGLAKNIQYF. The chain joins TRBV29-1 to TRBJ2-4; either TRBD1 or TRBD2 may supply D (5 bases each). The length of the CDR3 is 16 residues. Germline CDR1 is SQVTM and CDR2 is ANQGSEA. V gave up 5 bases and J gave up 0 bases, with 17 bases separating them.

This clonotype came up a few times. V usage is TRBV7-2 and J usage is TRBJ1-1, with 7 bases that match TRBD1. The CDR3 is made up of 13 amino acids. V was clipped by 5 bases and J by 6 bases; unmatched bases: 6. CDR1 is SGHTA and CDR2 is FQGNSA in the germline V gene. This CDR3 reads CASSLDREAEAFF. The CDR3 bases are TGTGCCAGCAGCCTCGACAGGGAAGCTGAAGCTTTCTTT.

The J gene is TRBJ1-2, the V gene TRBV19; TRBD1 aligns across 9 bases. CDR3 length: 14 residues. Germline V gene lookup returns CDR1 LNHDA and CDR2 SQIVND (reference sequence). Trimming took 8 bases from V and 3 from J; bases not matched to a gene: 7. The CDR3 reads CASYQGDRDYGYTF. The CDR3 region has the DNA TGTGCCAGTTATCAGGGGGACAGGGACTATGGCTACACCTTC.